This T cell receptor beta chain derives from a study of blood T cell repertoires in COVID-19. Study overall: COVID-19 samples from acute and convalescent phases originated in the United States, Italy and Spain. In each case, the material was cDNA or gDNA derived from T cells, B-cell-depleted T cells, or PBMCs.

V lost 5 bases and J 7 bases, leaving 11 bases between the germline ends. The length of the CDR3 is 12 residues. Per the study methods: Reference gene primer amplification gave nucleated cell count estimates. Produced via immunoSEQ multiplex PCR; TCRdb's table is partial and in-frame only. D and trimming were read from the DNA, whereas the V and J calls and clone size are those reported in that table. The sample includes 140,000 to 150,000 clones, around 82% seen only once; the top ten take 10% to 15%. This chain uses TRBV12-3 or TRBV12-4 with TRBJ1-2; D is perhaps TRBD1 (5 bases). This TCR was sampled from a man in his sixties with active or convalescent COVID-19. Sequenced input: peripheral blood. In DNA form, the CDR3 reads TGTGCCAGCAGTCCTCAGGGTGGTGGCTACACCTTC. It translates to CASSPQGGGYTF.